This record covers a single T cell receptor (beta chain). Its antigen is unidentified. The entry originates in a study of T cell repertoires in cytomegalovirus infection. The overall study: Public TCR beta signatures provided an indication of both CMV infection and a matching HLA type.

General study results and limits: Dominating the ex vivo response were TCR beta clonotypes that were CMV-specific and HLA-C-restricted.

One entry per CDR3 protein, called by TCRdb with MiXCR from the reads. The sample has about 450,000 distinct CDR3 sequences; approximately 32% are singletons. This CDR3 is 15 amino acids long. Germline values: CDR1 SGDLS, CDR2 YYNGEE. Trimming pared 0 bases from V and 2 bases from J, leaving 9 bases between. The sequenced sample was PBMCs. The J gene is TRBJ2-1, the V gene TRBV9; D might be TRBD1 or TRBD2, each matching 5 bases. The TCR originated in a human donor in good health (CMV status not recorded). Some clones in this sample may be carry-over from other donors' samples. The CDR3 sequence: CASSVVGDPYNEQFF. The CDR3 nucleotides read TGTGCCAGCAGCGTAGTGGGGGATCCCTACAATGAGCAGTTCTTC.